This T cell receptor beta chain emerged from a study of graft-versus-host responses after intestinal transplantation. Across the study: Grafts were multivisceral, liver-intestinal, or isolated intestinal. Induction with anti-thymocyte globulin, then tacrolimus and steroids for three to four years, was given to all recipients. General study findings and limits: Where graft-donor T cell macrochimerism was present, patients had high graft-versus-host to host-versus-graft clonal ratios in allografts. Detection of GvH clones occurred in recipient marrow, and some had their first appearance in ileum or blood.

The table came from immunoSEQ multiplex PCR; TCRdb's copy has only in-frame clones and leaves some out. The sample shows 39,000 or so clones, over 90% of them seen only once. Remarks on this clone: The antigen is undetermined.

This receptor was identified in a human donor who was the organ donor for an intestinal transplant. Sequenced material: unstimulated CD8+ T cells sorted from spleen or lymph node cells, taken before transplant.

CDR3 bases: TGTGCCAGCAGCCAAGACGACTATGAGCCCACAGATACGCAGTATTTT. Translation: CASSQDDYEPTDTQYF. The chain links TRBV14 to TRBJ2-3, with D tentatively TRBD2 (5 bases). This CDR3 spans 16 amino acids. Germline-derived CDR1 and CDR2 are SGHDN and FVKESK. The V gene lost 0 bases and the J gene lost 2 bases, with 12 bases spanning the gap.